The clone carrying this TCR beta chain was counted many times. Its antigen is as yet unknown. The CDR3 runs 12 residues. Germline CDR1 is MNHEY and CDR2 is SVGEGT. The V end was cut by 6 bases, the J end by 3 bases, with 9 bases between. The data originate from a study of identical twins. From the 5' RACE reads, TCRdb called clonotypes with MiXCR, one entry per CDR3 protein. The sample holds more than 200,000 distinct CDR3 sequences, around an eighth seen once. With no exceptions, donors were healthy Caucasians. Study findings and constraints: Researchers reported excess low generation probability among twin-shared out-of-frame alpha sequences. Twin pairs had excess sharing that was weaker in beta out-of-frame sequences.

This TCR was sampled from a woman aged 18-29 years in good health. Sequencing was done on a sample of memory (CD45RO+) T cells sorted from blood. The chain recombines TRBV6-2 or TRBV6-3 with TRBJ2-7; unclear D gene. CDR3 DNA: TGTGCCAGCAGCTGGACGGGCTACGAGCAGTACTTC. The encoded protein is CASSWTGYEQYF.